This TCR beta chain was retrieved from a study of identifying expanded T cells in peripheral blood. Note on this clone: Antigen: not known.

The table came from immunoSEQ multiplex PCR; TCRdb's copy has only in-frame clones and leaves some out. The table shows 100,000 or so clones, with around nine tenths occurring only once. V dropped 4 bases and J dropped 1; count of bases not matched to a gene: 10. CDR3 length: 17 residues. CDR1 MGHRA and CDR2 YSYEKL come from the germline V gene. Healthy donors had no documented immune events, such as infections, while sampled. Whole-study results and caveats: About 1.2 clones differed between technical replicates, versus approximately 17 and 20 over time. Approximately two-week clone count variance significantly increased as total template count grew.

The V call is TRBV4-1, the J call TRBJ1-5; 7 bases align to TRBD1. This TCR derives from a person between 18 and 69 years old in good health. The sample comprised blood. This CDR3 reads CASSPTLQGISNQPQHF. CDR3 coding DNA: TGCGCCAGCAGCCCGACCTTACAGGGGATAAGCAATCAGCCCCAGCATTTT.